The 16 T cell receptor beta chains below come from one sample, sequenced in a study of post-analysis software for immune sequencing data (dated by TCRdb to the mid-2010s). Results and caveats for the whole study, not just this receptor: Patients showed significantly higher frequencies than controls for a handful of TRBV segments, among them TRBV5-6, TRBV5-1 and TRBV20-1.

Libraries came from PCR. Sequencing instrument: Illumina HiSeq 2500. To reduce PCR and sequencing biases, unique molecular identifiers were built into the TCR beta cDNA libraries. Through fastp at Q25 and MiXCR, TCRdb rebuilt clones from the public reads, retaining in-frame beta chains. Each entry merges the rows of one CDR3 protein and shows their most common DNA and genes. The sample profile shows approximately 400,000 distinct CDR3 sequences; around a third of them were found once. About an eighth of the sample is held by the ten biggest clonotypes. Their recognized antigens are unknown. The sample consisted of blood. The receptors shown here come from a girl aged 10 to 17 with multiple sclerosis.

The chain's CDR3 is CSARGQGGQPQHF. CDR3 nucleotide sequence: TGCAGTGCTAGAGGTCAGGGGGGACAGCCCCAGCATTTT. The gene calls are TRBV20-1 and TRBJ1-5; TRBD1 matches at 7 bases. The CDR3 has 13 residues. The J segment lost 7 bases and the V segment lost 1 base, leaving 4 bases of the junction unmatched. Germline-derived CDR1 and CDR2 are DFQATT and SNEGSKA (reference sequence).

V is TRBV12-3 or TRBV12-4 and J is TRBJ2-1; D possibly matches TRBD1 or TRBD2 (5 bases each). V was shortened by 6 bases and J by 4 bases, with 13 bases between the two germline ends. The CDR3 totals 14 residues. The CDR3 reads CASRLGDLYNEQFF. The CDR3 DNA sequence: TGTGCCAGCAGGTTGGGGGATTTATACAATGAGCAGTTCTTC.

This clonotype was detected a few times. This chain uses TRBV12-3 or TRBV12-4 with TRBJ1-4, with D possibly TRBD1 on 5 matching bases. Between the trimmed V and J ends, which lost 3 bases and 7 bases, there was a span of 15 bases. The CDR3 is 15 amino acids. The CDR3: CASSFREGAGEKLFF. The CDR3 DNA reads as TGTGCCAGCAGTTTCCGTGAAGGGGCGGGTGAAAAACTGTTTTTT.

This clonotype was counted only a few times. The V gene is TRBV20-1, the J gene TRBJ2-5, with TRBD2 as a possible D gene (7 bases). The length of the CDR3 is 17 residues. The V gene's germline CDR1 is DFQATT and CDR2 SNEGSKA (reference sequence). The V end lost 2 bases, the J end lost 5 bases, and 24 bases lay between the germline ends. The CDR3 DNA sequence: TGCAGTGCTAGACCCCCGTTAGTGGGGGGGGGCGGTGAGACCCAGTACTTC. Its protein is CSARPPLVGGGGETQYF.

The V gene is TRBV20-1, the J gene TRBJ1-1; 8 bases align to TRBD1. V was pared by 2 bases and J by 1 base, with 3 bases of the junction left unmatched. The germline gives CDR1 DFQATT, CDR2 SNEGSKA (reference sequence). This CDR3 region has 14 residues. Here the CDR3 DNA reads TGCAGTGCTAGAAACAGGGGGGCGAACACTGAAGCTTTCTTT. Residues: CSARNRGANTEAFF.

The rearrangement uses TRBV27 and TRBJ1-1; D remains unclear. The CDR3 consists of 14 residues. Trimming took off 2 bases at V and 3 bases at J, with 10 bases between the two ends. In germline, CDR1 is MNHEY, CDR2 SMNVEV (reference sequence). The CDR3: CASSLAGSHTEAFF. Here the CDR3 DNA reads TGTGCCAGCAGTTTAGCGGGTTCCCACACTGAAGCTTTCTTT.

The chain joins TRBV29-1 to TRBJ2-5; the match to TRBD1 covers 8 bases. The CDR3 spans 15 residues. Germline values: CDR1 SQVTM, CDR2 ANQGSEA. The junction had 12 bases not matched to a gene; V was cut back by 7 bases and J by 2 bases. CDR3 sequence (DNA): TGCAGCGGCATGTCCGGGACAGGTCGGCAAGAGACCCAGTACTTC. This translates into CSGMSGTGRQETQYF.

This clonotype has just a few counts. V gene TRBV4-1 combines with J gene TRBJ2-7, with 8 positions matching TRBD2. The CDR3 sequence is 15 residues long. Germline V lookup: CDR1 MGHRA, CDR2 YSYEKL. V was pared by 3 bases and J by 1 base, with 5 bases of the junction left unmatched. The CDR3 loop is CASSHRGGPSYEQYF. In nucleotides, the CDR3 is TGCGCCAGCAGCCACCGGGGGGGACCTTCCTACGAGCAGTACTTC.

This chain links TRBV7-2 with TRBJ2-5; D might be TRBD1 (6 bases). V lost 3 bases and J 5 bases, leaving 19 bases between the germline ends. The germline V gene has CDR1 SGHTA and CDR2 FQGNSA. This CDR3 contains 16 residues. CDR3 coding DNA: TGTGCCAGCAGCTTTCAACAGGGTGATAGGGGGGAGACCCAGTACTTC. It translates to CASSFQQGDRGETQYF. Looking up the rest from reference TRBV7-2 and TRBJ2-5 gives the full variable domain: GAGVSQSPSNKVTEKGKDVELRCDPISGHTALYWYRQSLGQGLEFLIYFQGNSAPDKSGLPSDRFSAERTGGSVSTLTIQRTQQEDSAVYLCASSFQQGDRGETQYFGPGTRLLVL.

The chain employs TRBV9 and TRBJ2-1; D is uncertain. The J call may be wrong; the DNA end is better matched by TRBJ2-7. The germline gives CDR1 SGDLS, CDR2 YYNGEE. This CDR3 region has 14 residues. In nucleotides, the CDR3 is TGTGCCAGCAGCGTAGGTGTCACCTACAATGAGCAGTACTTC. Protein sequence: CASSVGVTYNEQYF.

The rearrangement uses TRBV7-9 and TRBJ2-5, with a possible D match to TRBD2 (5 bases). V lost 3 bases and J 2 bases, leaving 10 bases between the germline ends. The CDR3 is 14 residues long. CDR1 is SEHNR, CDR2 FQNEAQ, per germline (reference sequence). The CDR3 loop is CASSFEGMQETQYF. The CDR3 DNA is TGTGCCAGCAGCTTCGAGGGCATGCAAGAGACCCAGTACTTC.

The table lists this clonotype with a few counts. The chain is built from TRBV29-1 and TRBJ1-2; D unresolved. CDR1 SQVTM and CDR2 ANQGSEA come from the germline V gene. CDR3 length: 12 amino acids. The V and J ends lost 6 bases and 2 bases respectively, with 10 bases between them. The CDR3 reads CSVLGNNYGYTF. CDR3 coding DNA: TGCAGCGTCCTCGGGAACAACTATGGCTACACCTTC.

This clonotype was observed a few times. This chain uses TRBV5-4 with TRBJ2-3, with 11 bases lining up with TRBD2. V lost 0 bases to trimming and J lost 5 bases; unmatched junction nucleotides: 5. In germline, CDR1 is SGHNT, CDR2 YYREEE (reference sequence). This CDR3 contains 16 residues. The CDR3 region has the DNA TGTGCCAGCAGCTTGGGACTAGCGGGGTTAGGAGATACGCAGTATTTT. It codes for CASSLGLAGLGDTQYF.

The chain uses TRBV7-2 and TRBJ2-1; D is possibly TRBD2 (6 bases). CDR1 and CDR2 from the germline V gene are SGHTA and FQGNSA. Trimming shortened V by 2 bases and J by 5 bases, and 13 bases separated the two germline ends. The CDR3 loop spans 15 amino acids. The CDR3 DNA follows: TGTGCCAGCAGCTTATGGAGGGTGAGGAACAATGAGCAGTTCTTC. Translating it yields CASSLWRVRNNEQFF.

This chain's CDR3 is CASSGWDRGEKLFF. CDR3 DNA: TGCGCCAGCAGTGGATGGGACAGGGGTGAAAAACTGTTTTTT. The rearrangement uses TRBV10-2 and TRBJ1-4, with 10 bases that match TRBD1. The germline V gene has CDR1 WSHSY and CDR2 SAAADI. With 4 bases clipped from V and 7 bases from J, the junction kept 3 bases outside the gene matches. This CDR3 contains 14 residues.

This chain joins TRBV12-3 or TRBV12-4 and TRBJ1-5; tentative D call: TRBD1 (6 bases). V was pared by 3 bases and J by 1 base, with 13 bases between. The CDR3 length is 16 residues. CDR3 sequence: CASSFGGAGSNQPQHF. The CDR3 nucleotides read TGTGCCAGCAGTTTTGGGGGGGCAGGGAGCAATCAGCCCCAGCATTTT.